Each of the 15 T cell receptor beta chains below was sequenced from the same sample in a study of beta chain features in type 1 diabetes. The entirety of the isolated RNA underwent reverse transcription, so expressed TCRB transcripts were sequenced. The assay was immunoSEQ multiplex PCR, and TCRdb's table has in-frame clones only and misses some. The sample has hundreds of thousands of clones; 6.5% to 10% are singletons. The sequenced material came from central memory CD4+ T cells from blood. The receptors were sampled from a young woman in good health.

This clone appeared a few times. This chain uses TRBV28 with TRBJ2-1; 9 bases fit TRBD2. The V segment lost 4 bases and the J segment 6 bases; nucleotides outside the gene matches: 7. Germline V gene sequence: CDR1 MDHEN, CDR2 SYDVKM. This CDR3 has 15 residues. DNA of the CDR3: TGTGCCAGCAGTTCGATAGCGGGAGAAGGCAATGAGCAGTTCTTC. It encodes CASSSIAGEGNEQFF.

The CDR3 reads CASSLVTGFYEQFF. Written as DNA, the CDR3 is TGTGCCAGCAGCTTAGTGACAGGGTTCTATGAGCAGTTCTTC. The rearrangement joins TRBV7-2 to TRBJ2-1, with 7 bases matching TRBD1. Germline CDR1 and CDR2: SGHTA and FQGNSA. The V gene end was trimmed by 1 base and the J gene end by 8 bases; junction bases not matched to a gene: 5. This CDR3 region has 14 residues.

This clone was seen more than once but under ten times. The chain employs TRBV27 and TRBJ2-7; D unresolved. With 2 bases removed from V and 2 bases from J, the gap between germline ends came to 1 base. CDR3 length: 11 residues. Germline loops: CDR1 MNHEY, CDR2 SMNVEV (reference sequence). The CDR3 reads CASSLTYEQYF. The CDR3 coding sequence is TGTGCCAGCAGTTTAACCTACGAGCAGTACTTC.

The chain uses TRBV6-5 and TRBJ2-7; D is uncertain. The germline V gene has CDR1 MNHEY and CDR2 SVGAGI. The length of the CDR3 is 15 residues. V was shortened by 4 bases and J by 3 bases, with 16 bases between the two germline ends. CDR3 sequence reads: CASSSGFDTSYEQYF. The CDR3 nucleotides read TGTGCCAGCAGTTCCGGTTTTGACACCAGCTACGAGCAGTACTTC.

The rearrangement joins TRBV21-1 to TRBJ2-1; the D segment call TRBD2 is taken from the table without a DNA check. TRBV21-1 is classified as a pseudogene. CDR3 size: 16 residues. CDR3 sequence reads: CASSNKPLAGVGEQFF. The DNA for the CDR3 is TGTGCCAGCAGCAACAAACCTCTAGCGGGAGTGGGTGAGCAGTTCTTC.

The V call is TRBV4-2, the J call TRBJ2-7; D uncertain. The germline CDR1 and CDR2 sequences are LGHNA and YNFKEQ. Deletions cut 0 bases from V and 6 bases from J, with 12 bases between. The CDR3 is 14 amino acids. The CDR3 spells CASSQDPGAFEQYF. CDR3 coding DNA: TGTGCCAGCAGCCAAGATCCCGGAGCCTTCGAGCAGTACTTC.

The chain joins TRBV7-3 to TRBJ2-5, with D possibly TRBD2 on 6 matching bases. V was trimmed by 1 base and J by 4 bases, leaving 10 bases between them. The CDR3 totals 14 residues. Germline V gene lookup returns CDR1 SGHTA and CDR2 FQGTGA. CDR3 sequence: CASSLIGAGETQYF. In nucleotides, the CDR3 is TGTGCCAGCAGCTTAATCGGAGCGGGAGAGACCCAGTACTTC.

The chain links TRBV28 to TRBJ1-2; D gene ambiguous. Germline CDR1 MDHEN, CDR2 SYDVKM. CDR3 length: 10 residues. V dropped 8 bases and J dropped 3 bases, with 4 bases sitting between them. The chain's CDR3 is CASYYYGYTF. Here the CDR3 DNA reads TGTGCCAGCTACTACTATGGCTACACCTTC.

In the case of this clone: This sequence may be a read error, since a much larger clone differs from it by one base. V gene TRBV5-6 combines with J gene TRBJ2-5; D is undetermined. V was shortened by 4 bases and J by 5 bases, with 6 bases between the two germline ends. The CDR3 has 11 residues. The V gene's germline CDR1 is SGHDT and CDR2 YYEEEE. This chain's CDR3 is CASSHSETQYF. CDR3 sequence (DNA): TGTGCCAGCAGCCACTCTGAGACCCAGTACTTC.

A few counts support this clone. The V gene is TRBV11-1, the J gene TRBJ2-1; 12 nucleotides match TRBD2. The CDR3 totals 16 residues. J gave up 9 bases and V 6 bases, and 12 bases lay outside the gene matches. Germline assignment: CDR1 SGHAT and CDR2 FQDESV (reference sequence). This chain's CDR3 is CASRDGASGRAVEQFF. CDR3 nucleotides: TGTGCCAGCAGGGATGGGGCTAGCGGGAGGGCCGTTGAGCAGTTCTTC.

DNA of the CDR3: TGCGCCAGCAGCTTACCGGGACTAGCGGACACAGATACGCAGTATTTT. This codes for CASSLPGLADTDTQYF. The chain combines TRBV5-1 with TRBJ2-3, with 11 nucleotides matching TRBD2. The CDR3 runs to 16 residues. In germline, CDR1 is SGHRS, CDR2 YFSETQ. The V gene end was trimmed by 2 bases and the J gene end by 2 bases; junction bases not matched to a gene: 4.

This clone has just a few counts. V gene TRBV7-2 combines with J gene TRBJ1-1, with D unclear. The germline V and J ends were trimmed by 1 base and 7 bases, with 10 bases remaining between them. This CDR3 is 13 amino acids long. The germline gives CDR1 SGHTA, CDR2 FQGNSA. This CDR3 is CASSLERYGEAFF. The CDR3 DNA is TGTGCCAGCAGCTTAGAAAGGTACGGTGAAGCTTTCTTT.

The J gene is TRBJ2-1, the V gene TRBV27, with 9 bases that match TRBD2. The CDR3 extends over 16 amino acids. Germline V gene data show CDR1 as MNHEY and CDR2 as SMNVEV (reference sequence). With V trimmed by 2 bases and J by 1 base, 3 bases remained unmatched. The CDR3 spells CASSLISGSSYNEQFF. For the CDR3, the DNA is TGTGCCAGCAGTTTAATTAGCGGGAGTTCCTACAATGAGCAGTTCTTC.

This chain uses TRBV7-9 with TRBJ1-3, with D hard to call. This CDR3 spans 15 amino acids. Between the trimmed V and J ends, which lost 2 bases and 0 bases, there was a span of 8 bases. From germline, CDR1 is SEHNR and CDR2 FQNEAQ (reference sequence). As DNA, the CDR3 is TGTGCCAGCAGCTTAAGAGGAAACTCTGGAAACACCATATATTTT. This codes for CASSLRGNSGNTIYF.

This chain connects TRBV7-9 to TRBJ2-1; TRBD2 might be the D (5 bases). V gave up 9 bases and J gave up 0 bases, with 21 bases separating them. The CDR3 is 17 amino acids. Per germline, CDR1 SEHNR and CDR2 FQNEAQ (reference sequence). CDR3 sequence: CASRPADSYNSYNEQFF. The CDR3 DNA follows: TGTGCCAGTCGGCCCGCGGACTCGTACAACTCCTACAATGAGCAGTTCTTC.